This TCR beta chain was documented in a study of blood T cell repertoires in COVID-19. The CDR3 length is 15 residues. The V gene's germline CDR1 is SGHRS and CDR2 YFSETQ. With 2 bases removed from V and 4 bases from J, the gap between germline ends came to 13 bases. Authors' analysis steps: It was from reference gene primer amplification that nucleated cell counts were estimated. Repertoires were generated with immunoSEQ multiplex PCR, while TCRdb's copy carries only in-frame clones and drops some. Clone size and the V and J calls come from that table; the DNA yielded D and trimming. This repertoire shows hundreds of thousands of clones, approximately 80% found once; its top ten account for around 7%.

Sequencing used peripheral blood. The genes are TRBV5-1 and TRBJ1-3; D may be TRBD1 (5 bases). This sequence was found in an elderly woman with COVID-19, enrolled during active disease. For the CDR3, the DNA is TGCGCCAGCAGCTTTTCCAGTGGGGCAGGAAACACCATATATTTT. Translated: CASSFSSGAGNTIYF.